Below, 16 T cell receptor beta chains from the same sample are listed, as sequenced in a study of regulatory T cells in long-lasting Graves disease. Time point described: newly diagnosed GD, antithyroid drugs for less than 3 months. The TCR library was prepared using RNA isolated from PBMCs. To make TCR beta libraries, researchers used iRepertoire HTBI primers and Arm-PCR of CDR3 regions. TCRdb processed the multiplex PCR reads anew with MiXCR; each CDR3 protein has one entry. Of roughly 500,000 distinct CDR3 sequences detected, 13% appear once; the ten largest clones hold about 9.1%. These data were also filed under a second study, of T cells in Graves' hyperthyroidism and ophthalmopathy.

The source was peripheral blood mononuclear cells (PBMCs), collected at new diagnosis, from a patient treated with antithyroid drugs. These receptors all stem from a man aged 30-40 years with Graves disease.

Points on this clonotype: This clone may be a read error of a much larger clone one base away. This sequence joins TRBV6-4 and TRBJ2-1; weak D call: TRBD2 (5 bases). Trimming took off 3 bases at V and 8 bases at J, with 17 bases between the two ends. This CDR3 has 15 residues. The germline V gene has CDR1 MRHNA and CDR2 SNTAGT. The CDR3: CASSEERGFLDEQFF. DNA of the CDR3: TGTGCCAGCAGTGAAGAGCGAGGGTTTTTGGATGAGCAGTTCTTC.

The chain combines TRBV20-1 with TRBJ1-1; 8 bases line up with TRBD1. There are 14 residues in the CDR3. Losses at the gene ends were 4 bases for V and 3 bases for J; bases not matched to a gene: 7. CDR1 DFQATT and CDR2 SNEGSKA come from the germline V gene (reference sequence). The CDR3 region has the DNA TGCAGTGCTACCAGGACAGGGCCGCACACTGAAGCTTTCTTT. It translates to CSATRTGPHTEAFF.

This clonotype was detected many times. The chain employs TRBV6-1 and TRBJ2-7, with D possibly TRBD1 on 6 matching bases. The V end lost 5 bases, the J end lost 4 bases, and 21 bases lay between the germline ends. The CDR3 length is 16 residues. Germline V gene lookup returns CDR1 MNHNS and CDR2 SASEGT. As DNA, the CDR3 is TGTGCCAGCAGTCTCAGACAGGTAATGGGAGTTTACGAGCAGTACTTC. This sequence encodes CASSLRQVMGVYEQYF.

The rearrangement links TRBV15 to TRBJ2-7; 11 bases align to TRBD1. J lost 6 bases, V lost 2 bases, and 6 bases had no gene match. CDR1 is LNHNV, CDR2 YYDKDF, per germline (reference sequence). The CDR3 length is 15 residues. DNA of the CDR3: TGTGCCACCAGCAGAATGGCAGGACAGGGGGCCGAGCAGTACTTC. It is translated as CATSRMAGQGAEQYF.

This clonotype was detected ten times or more. J is TRBJ2-7 and V is TRBV28, with D perhaps matching TRBD1 (5 bases). Per the germline V gene, CDR1 is MDHEN and CDR2 is SYDVKM. V shed 4 bases and J shed 4 bases, with 11 bases lying between them. This CDR3 has 13 residues. The DNA for the CDR3 is TGTGCCAGCAGTTGGCGACAGCTGTACGAGCAGTACTTC. Encoded protein: CASSWRQLYEQYF. The whole variable domain, filled in from reference TRBV28 and TRBJ2-7, reads DVKVTQSSRYLVKRTGEKVFLECVQDMDHENMFWYRQDPGLGLRLIYFSYDVKMKEKGDIPEGYSVSREKKERFSLILESASTNQTSMYLCASSWRQLYEQYFGPGTRLTVT.

This clonotype was seen ten or more times. This chain uses TRBV11-2 with TRBJ2-7; D not resolved. The germline V gene has CDR1 SGHAT and CDR2 FQNNGV. The CDR3 length is 14 residues. Trimming took off 5 bases at V and 4 bases at J, with 15 bases between the two ends. The CDR3 DNA follows: TGTGCCAGCAGCCCAAAAGATAATGTGTACGAGCAGTACTTC. It encodes CASSPKDNVYEQYF.

Details on this clonotype: Germline is not matched at one junction end, which may reflect a read error. V usage is TRBV25-1 and J usage is TRBJ1-5; TRBD1 is a possible D gene (5 bases). The germline V gene encodes CDR1 MGHDK and CDR2 SYGVNS. The CDR3 has 15 amino acids. CDR3 sequence reads: CASSEYRRQPQPRHF. CDR3 DNA sequence: TGTGCCAGCAGTGAATATCGACGACAGCCTCAGCCCCGGCATTTT.

The table lists this clonotype with a few counts. This rearrangement joins TRBV29-1 to TRBJ1-5; D is undetermined. This CDR3 region has 12 residues. In germline, CDR1 is SQVTM, CDR2 ANQGSEA. V gave up 4 bases and J gave up 0 bases, with 4 bases separating them. The CDR3 here is CSVGNSNQPQHF. The CDR3 coding sequence is TGCAGCGTTGGGAATAGCAATCAGCCCCAGCATTTT.

This clonotype was recorded a few times. J is TRBJ2-5 and V is TRBV12-5, with D unclear. The CDR3 covers 14 residues. Germline assignment: CDR1 LGHNT and CDR2 FRNRAP. With 2 bases removed from V and 1 base from J, the gap between germline ends came to 8 bases. DNA for the CDR3: TGTGCTAGTGGTTTGACAGCTACCCAAGAGACCCAGTACTTC. Protein sequence: CASGLTATQETQYF.

This clonotype occurred many times. The chain employs TRBV5-1 and TRBJ2-3; D ambiguous. The germline CDR1 and CDR2 sequences are SGHRS and YFSETQ. Trimming stripped 2 bases from V and 1 base from J, with 11 bases between. The length of the CDR3 is 15 residues. The CDR3 protein is CASSFLNSGTDTQYF. The CDR3 DNA is TGCGCCAGCAGCTTTCTTAACTCGGGCACAGATACGCAGTATTTT.

A remark on this clonotype: Given a much more abundant clone one base away, this may be a read error. The genes are TRBV29-1 and TRBJ1-1, with a possible D match to TRBD1 (6 bases). Per germline, CDR1 SQVTM and CDR2 ANQGSEA. The CDR3 has 14 amino acids. The CDR3 sequence: CSAPRVGQNTEAFF. CDR3 DNA: TGCAGCGCTCCCCGGGTCGGACAGAACACTGAAGCTTTCTTC.

This clonotype was recorded at least ten times. The CDR3 loop reads CSVRGGQGWVTEAFF. The CDR3 DNA reads as TGCAGCGTCCGAGGGGGACAGGGGTGGGTCACTGAAGCTTTCTTT. The V and J genes are TRBV29-1 and TRBJ1-1, with 10 bases lining up with TRBD1. V lost 6 bases to trimming and J lost 4 bases; unmatched junction nucleotides: 11. The germline CDR1 and CDR2 sequences are SQVTM and ANQGSEA. The CDR3 extends over 15 amino acids.

This clonotype was seen at least ten times. The genes are TRBV5-1 and TRBJ2-3; possibly TRBD2 for D (5 bases). Germline V gene sequence: CDR1 SGHRS, CDR2 YFSETQ. The length of the CDR3 is 14 residues. The V end lost 3 bases, the J end lost 0 bases, and 8 bases lay between the germline ends. CDR3 in DNA: TGCGCCAGCAGCTCCCCGGGGAGCACAGATACGCAGTATTTT. Its protein is CASSSPGSTDTQYF.

This clonotype came up many times. This sequence joins TRBV12-3 or TRBV12-4 and TRBJ2-1, with D hard to call. The CDR3 sequence is 11 residues long. V was shortened by 2 bases and J by 9 bases, with 5 bases between the two germline ends. CDR3 in amino acids: CASSLRAEQFF. In DNA form, the CDR3 reads TGTGCCAGCAGTTTAAGGGCTGAGCAGTTCTTC.

The chain combines TRBV6-1 with TRBJ1-4; D gene unclear. This CDR3 spans 12 amino acids. Trimming pared 8 bases from V and 10 bases from J, leaving 14 bases between. Germline-derived CDR1 and CDR2 are MNHNS and SASEGT. The CDR3 sequence: CASGSIYVKLFF. DNA of the CDR3: TGTGCCAGCGGATCTATCTACGTAAAACTGTTTTTT.

This clonotype was seen at least ten times. The chain employs TRBV28 and TRBJ2-7; 11 nucleotides align to TRBD2. The CDR3 spans 15 residues. The germline V gene encodes CDR1 MDHEN and CDR2 SYDVKM. J gave up 2 bases and V 6 bases, and 6 bases lay outside the gene matches. The CDR3 coding sequence is TGTGCCAGCAGCCTGACTAGCGGGAACCCCTACGAGCAGTACTTC. Its protein product is CASSLTSGNPYEQYF. Based on the CDR3 plus reference TRBV28 and TRBJ2-7, the full variable domain is DVKVTQSSRYLVKRTGEKVFLECVQDMDHENMFWYRQDPGLGLRLIYFSYDVKMKEKGDIPEGYSVSREKKERFSLILESASTNQTSMYLCASSLTSGNPYEQYFGPGTRLTVT.